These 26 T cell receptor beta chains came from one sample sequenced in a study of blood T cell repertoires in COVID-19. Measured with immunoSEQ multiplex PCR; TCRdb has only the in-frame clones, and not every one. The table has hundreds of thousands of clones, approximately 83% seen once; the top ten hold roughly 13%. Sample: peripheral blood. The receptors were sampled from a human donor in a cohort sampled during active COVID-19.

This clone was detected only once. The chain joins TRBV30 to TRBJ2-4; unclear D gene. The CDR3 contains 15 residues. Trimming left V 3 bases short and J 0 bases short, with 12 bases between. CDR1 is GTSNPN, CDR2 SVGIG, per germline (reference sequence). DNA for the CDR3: TGTGCCTGGAGCCCCGGTGGTTTAGCCAAAAACATTCAGTACTTC. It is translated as CAWSPGGLAKNIQYF.

CDR3 amino acids: CATSDLTSGRETQYF. The CDR3 bases are TGTGCCACCAGTGATTTGACTAGCGGAAGAGAGACCCAGTACTTC. This chain uses TRBV24-1 with TRBJ2-5; 8 positions match TRBD2. Per germline, CDR1 KGHDR and CDR2 SFDVKD. CDR3 length equals 15 residues. Trimming took 0 bases from V and 4 from J; bases not matched to a gene: 3.

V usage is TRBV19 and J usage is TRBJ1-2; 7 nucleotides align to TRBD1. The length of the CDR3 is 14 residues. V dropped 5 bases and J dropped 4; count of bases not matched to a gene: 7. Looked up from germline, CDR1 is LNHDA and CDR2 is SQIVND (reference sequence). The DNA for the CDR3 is TGTGCCAGTAGTGGGGCCGGGACAGCCTATGGCTACACCTTC. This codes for CASSGAGTAYGYTF.

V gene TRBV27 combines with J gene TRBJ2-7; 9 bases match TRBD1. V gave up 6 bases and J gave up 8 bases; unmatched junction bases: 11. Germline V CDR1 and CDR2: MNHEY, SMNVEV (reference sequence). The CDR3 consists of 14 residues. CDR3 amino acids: CASSRTGAQAKQYF. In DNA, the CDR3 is TGTGCCAGCAGCCGGACAGGGGCGCAGGCCAAGCAGTACTTC.

CDR3 residues: CATSDRRVGYTDTQYF. The CDR3 nucleotides read TGTGCCACCAGTGATCGCCGGGTCGGGTACACAGATACGCAGTATTTT. This chain connects TRBV24-1 to TRBJ2-3; D is uncertain. V was clipped by 3 bases and J by 2 bases, with 14 bases between them. The germline gives CDR1 KGHDR, CDR2 SFDVKD. This CDR3 is built from 16 residues.

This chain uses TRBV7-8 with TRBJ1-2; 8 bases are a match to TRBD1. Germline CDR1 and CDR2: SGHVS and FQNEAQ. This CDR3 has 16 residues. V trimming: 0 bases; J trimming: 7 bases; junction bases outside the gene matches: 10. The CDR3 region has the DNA TGTGCCAGCAGCTTAGCGAGGGGCAGGGGGCGACTTGGCTACACCTTC. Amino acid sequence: CASSLARGRGRLGYTF.

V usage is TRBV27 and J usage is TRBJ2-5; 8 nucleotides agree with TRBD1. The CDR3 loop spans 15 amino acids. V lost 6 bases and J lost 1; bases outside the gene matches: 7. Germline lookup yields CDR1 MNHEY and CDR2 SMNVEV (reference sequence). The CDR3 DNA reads TGTGCCAGCAGACTGAGGACAGGGACCCAAGAGACCCAGTACTTC. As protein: CASRLRTGTQETQYF.

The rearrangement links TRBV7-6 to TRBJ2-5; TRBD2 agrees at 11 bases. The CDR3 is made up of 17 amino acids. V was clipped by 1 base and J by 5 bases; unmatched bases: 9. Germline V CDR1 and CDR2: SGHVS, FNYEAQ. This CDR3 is CASSLDPTSGSQETQYF. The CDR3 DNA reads TGTGCCAGCAGCTTAGACCCCACTAGCGGGAGCCAGGAGACCCAGTACTTC.

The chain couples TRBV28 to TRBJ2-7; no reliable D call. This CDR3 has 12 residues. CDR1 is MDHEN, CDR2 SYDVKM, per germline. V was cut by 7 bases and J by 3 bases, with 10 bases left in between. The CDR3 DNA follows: TGTGCCAGCAAAAGTGGCAGCTACGAGCAGTACTTC. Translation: CASKSGSYEQYF.

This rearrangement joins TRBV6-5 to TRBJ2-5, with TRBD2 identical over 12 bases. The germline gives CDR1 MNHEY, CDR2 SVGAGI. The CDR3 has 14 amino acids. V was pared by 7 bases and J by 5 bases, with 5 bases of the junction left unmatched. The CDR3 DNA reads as TGTGCCAGCACCGATACTAGCGGGAGGGAGACCCAGTACTTC. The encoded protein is CASTDTSGRETQYF.

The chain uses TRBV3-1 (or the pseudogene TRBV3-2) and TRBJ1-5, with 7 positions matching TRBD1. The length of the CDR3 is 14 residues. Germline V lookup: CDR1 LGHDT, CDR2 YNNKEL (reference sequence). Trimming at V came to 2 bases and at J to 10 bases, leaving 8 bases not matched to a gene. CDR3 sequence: CASSQPGQLSPQHF. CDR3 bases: TGTGCCAGCAGCCAACCGGGACAGCTATCTCCCCAGCATTTT.

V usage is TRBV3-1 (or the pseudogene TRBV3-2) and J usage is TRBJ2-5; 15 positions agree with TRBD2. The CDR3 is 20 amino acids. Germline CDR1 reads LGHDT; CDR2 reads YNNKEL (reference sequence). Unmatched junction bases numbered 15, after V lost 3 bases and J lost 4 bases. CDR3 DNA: TGTGCCAGCAGCCAGTGGGGACTAGCGGGAGGCCCGGGGAAGGCAGAGACCCAGTACTTC. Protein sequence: CASSQWGLAGGPGKAETQYF.

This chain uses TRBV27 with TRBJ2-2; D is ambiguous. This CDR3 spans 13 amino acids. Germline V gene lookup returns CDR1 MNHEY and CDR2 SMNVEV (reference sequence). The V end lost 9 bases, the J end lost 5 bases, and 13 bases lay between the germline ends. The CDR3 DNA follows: TGTGCCAGTCGAGGAGAGTTGACCGGGGAGCTGTTTTTT. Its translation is CASRGELTGELFF.

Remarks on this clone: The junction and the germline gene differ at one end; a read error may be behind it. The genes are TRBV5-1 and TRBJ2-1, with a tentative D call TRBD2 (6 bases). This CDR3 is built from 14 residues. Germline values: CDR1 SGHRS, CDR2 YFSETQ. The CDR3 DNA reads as TGCGCCAGCACCTTGAGGAGCGGCGGGGATGAGCAGTTCTTC. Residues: CASTLRSGGDEQFF.

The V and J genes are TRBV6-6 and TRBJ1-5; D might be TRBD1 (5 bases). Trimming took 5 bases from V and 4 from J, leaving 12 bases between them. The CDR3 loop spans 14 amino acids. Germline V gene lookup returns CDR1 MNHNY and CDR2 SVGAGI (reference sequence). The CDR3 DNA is TGTGCCAGCAGTCACGACAGTTCTAATCAGCCCCAGCATTTT. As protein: CASSHDSSNQPQHF.

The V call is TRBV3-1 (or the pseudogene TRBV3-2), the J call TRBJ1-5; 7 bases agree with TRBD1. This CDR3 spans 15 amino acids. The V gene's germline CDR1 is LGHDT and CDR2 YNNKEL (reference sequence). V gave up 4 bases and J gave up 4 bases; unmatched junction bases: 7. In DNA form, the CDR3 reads TGTGCCAGCAGCCGGGGACAGCCGGATAATCAGCCCCAGCATTTT. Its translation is CASSRGQPDNQPQHF.

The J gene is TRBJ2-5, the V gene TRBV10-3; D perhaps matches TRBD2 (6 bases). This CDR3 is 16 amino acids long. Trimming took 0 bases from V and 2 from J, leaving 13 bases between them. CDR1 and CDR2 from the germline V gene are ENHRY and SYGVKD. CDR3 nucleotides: TGTGCCATCAGTGAGTCTGAGGGAGGATTGCAAGAGACCCAGTACTTC. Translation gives CAISESEGGLQETQYF.

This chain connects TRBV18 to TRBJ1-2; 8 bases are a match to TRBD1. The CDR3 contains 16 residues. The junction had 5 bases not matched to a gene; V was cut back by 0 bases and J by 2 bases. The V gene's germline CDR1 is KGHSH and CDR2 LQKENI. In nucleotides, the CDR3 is TGTGCCAGCTCACCACCGACAGGGGTGGCAAACTATGGCTACACCTTC. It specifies CASSPPTGVANYGYTF. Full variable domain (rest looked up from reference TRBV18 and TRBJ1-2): NAGVMQNPRHLVRRRGQEARLRCSPMKGHSHVYWYRQLPEEGLKFMVYLQKENIIDESGMPKERFSAEFPKEGPSILRIQQVVRGDSAAYFCASSPPTGVANYGYTFGSGTRLTVV.

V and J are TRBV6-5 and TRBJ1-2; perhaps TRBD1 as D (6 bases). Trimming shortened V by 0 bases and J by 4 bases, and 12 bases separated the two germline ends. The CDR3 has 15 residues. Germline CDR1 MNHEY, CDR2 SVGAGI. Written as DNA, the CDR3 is TGTGCCAGCAGTTACTCGACGGACAGTATCTATGGCTACACCTTC. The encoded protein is CASSYSTDSIYGYTF.

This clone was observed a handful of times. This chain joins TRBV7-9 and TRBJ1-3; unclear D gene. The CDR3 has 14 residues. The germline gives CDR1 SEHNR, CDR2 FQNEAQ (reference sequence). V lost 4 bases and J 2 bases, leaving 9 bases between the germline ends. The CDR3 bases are TGTGCCAGCAGCTCGACGGGAACTGGAAACACCATATATTTT. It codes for CASSSTGTGNTIYF.

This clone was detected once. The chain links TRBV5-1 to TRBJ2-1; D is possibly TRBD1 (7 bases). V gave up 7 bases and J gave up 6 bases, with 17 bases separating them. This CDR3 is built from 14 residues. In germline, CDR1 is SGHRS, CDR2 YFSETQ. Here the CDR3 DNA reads TGCGCCAGCGAGGGGGGACAGCGGGTCAATGAGCAGTTCTTC. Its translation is CASEGGQRVNEQFF.

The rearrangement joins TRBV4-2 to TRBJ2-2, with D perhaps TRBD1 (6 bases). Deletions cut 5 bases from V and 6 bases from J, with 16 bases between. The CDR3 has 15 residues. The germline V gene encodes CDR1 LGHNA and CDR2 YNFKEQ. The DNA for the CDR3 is TGTGCCAGCAGCGGCCTTAGTGCAGGGGCCGGGGAGCTGTTTTTT. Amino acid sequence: CASSGLSAGAGELFF.

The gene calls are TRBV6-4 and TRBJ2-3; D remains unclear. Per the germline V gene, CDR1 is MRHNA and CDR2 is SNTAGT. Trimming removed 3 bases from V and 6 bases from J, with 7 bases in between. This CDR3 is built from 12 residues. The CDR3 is CASSELLDTQYF. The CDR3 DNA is TGTGCCAGCAGTGAACTTTTGGATACGCAGTATTTT.

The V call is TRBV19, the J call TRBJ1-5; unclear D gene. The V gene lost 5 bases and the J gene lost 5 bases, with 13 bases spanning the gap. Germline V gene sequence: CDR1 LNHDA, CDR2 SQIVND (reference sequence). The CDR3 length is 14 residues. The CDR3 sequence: CASSPGVAHQPQHF. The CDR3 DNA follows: TGTGCCAGTAGTCCGGGAGTGGCCCATCAGCCCCAGCATTTT.

The chain's CDR3 is CASSQDLFGGGGWGQFF. Written as DNA, the CDR3 is TGCGCCAGCAGCCAAGACCTCTTCGGGGGAGGAGGTTGGGGGCAGTTCTTC. The chain uses TRBV4-1 and TRBJ2-1; possible D gene TRBD2, 6 bases. Germline CDR1 is MGHRA and CDR2 is YSYEKL. V lost 0 bases to trimming and J lost 12 bases, with 24 bases between them. The length of the CDR3 is 17 residues.

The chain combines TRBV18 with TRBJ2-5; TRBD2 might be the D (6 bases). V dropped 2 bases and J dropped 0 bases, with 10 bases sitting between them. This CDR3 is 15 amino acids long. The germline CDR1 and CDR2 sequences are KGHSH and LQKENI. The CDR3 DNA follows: TGTGCCAGCTCACCAATACCGGGAGACCAAGAGACCCAGTACTTC. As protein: CASSPIPGDQETQYF.